These 19 T cell receptor beta chains share one sample of origin, sequenced in a study of long-term antiretroviral therapy in people with HIV. Sequencing used immunoSEQ v3.0 at survey level. Sequencing was performed with immunoSEQ multiplex PCR; in TCRdb, only in-frame clones are kept and a portion is missing. Of 30,000 to 40,000 clones detected, about 94% appear once; the ten largest clones hold 3% to 4%. This specimen was unsorted PBMCs, taken around 5 years after starting antiretroviral therapy. Receptors were obtained from a woman between 45 and 60 years old with HIV.

The chain employs TRBV9 and TRBJ2-3; the match to TRBD2 covers 13 bases. With 3 bases clipped from V and 2 bases from J, the junction kept 15 bases outside the gene matches. The CDR3 has 20 residues. CDR1 is SGDLS, CDR2 YYNGEE, per germline. The CDR3 DNA sequence: TGTGCCAGCAGCGCTCCTAGAACTAGCGGGGGGGAGGATTACACAGATACGCAGTATTTT. Translation: CASSAPRTSGGEDYTDTQYF.

The rearrangement uses TRBV11-2 and TRBJ1-2; D might be TRBD1 (5 bases). V lost 1 base and J lost 4, with 13 bases in between. The CDR3 length is 15 residues. Per the germline V gene, CDR1 is SGHAT and CDR2 is FQNNGV. The CDR3 DNA sequence: TGTGCCAGCAGCTTAGCGGGGCAGGGCGGCTATGGCTACACCTTC. Translating gives CASSLAGQGGYGYTF.

V usage is TRBV19 and J usage is TRBJ2-2; 8 bases line up with TRBD2. The CDR3 is made up of 17 amino acids. Trimming cost V 5 bases and J 2 bases; bases outside gene matches: 10. Germline lookup yields CDR1 LNHDA and CDR2 SQIVND (reference sequence). The CDR3 bases are TGTGCCAGTAGTTATACGGGGGGGGCGTATAACACCGGGGAGCTGTTTTTT. This translates into CASSYTGGAYNTGELFF.

This chain links TRBV7-3 with TRBJ2-2; D not certain. In germline, CDR1 is SGHTA, CDR2 FQGTGA. Trimming removed 5 bases at V and 1 base at J, with 8 bases between. The CDR3 is 14 residues long. The CDR3 loop is CASSLYRNTGELFF. The CDR3 nucleotides read TGTGCCAGCAGCCTATACAGGAACACCGGGGAGCTGTTTTTT.

The DNA for the CDR3 is TGCGCCAGCAGCCAGTCGTATATGGGACAGGGCACTGAAGCTTTCTTT. Its translation is CASSQSYMGQGTEAFF. The chain has TRBV4-3 and TRBJ1-1; the match to TRBD1 covers 9 bases. Trimming cost V 3 bases and J 4 bases; bases outside gene matches: 9. CDR1 is LGHNA, CDR2 YSLEER, per germline. This CDR3 is 16 amino acids long.

The chain has TRBV7-2 and TRBJ2-1; D is ambiguous. The CDR3 is 12 amino acids. Between the trimmed V and J ends, which lost 1 base and 12 bases, there was a span of 10 bases. Germline V lookup: CDR1 SGHTA, CDR2 FQGNSA. Here the CDR3 DNA reads TGTGCCAGCAGCTTAGACTTAGGGCGGCAGTTCTTC. As protein: CASSLDLGRQFF.

This clone was seen just once. V gene TRBV6-5 combines with J gene TRBJ1-4, with unresolved D. The V gene's germline CDR1 is MNHEY and CDR2 SVGAGI. Between the trimmed V and J ends, which lost 5 bases and 6 bases, there was a span of 10 bases. This CDR3 spans 13 amino acids. This CDR3 reads CASSRTVYEKLFF. For the CDR3, the DNA is TGTGCCAGCAGTCGTACGGTTTATGAAAAACTGTTTTTT.

V is TRBV9 and J is TRBJ2-3, with D perhaps matching TRBD1 or TRBD2 (6 bases each). Germline CDR1 is SGDLS and CDR2 is YYNGEE. Trimming pared 0 bases from V and 0 bases from J, leaving 11 bases between. The CDR3 consists of 16 residues. This CDR3 is CASSVVGGASTDTQYF. The DNA for the CDR3 is TGTGCCAGCAGCGTAGTCGGGGGCGCAAGCACAGATACGCAGTATTTT.

The V and J genes are TRBV18 and TRBJ1-2; D call uncertain. Trimming left V 3 bases short and J 4 bases short, with 12 bases between. The CDR3 has 14 residues. Germline V gives CDR1 KGHSH, CDR2 LQKENI. This CDR3 reads CASSPNEGSYGYTF. CDR3 bases: TGTGCCAGCTCACCTAATGAGGGTTCCTATGGCTACACCTTC.

Turning to this clone: Germline and junction disagree at one end, which may indicate a read error. V gene TRBV9 combines with J gene TRBJ2-6, with 9 bases matching TRBD1. This CDR3 spans 19 amino acids. CDR1 and CDR2 from the germline V gene are SGDLS and YYNGEE. Written as DNA, the CDR3 is TGTGCCAGCAGTGTAGACACAGGGGGCAGAGGCTCTGGGGCCAACGTCCTGACTTTC. Its translation is CASSVDTGGRGSGANVLTF.

The V call is TRBV15, the J call TRBJ1-2; perhaps TRBD1 as D (6 bases). V gave up 0 bases and J gave up 4 bases, with 12 bases separating them. The CDR3 sequence is 15 residues long. In germline, CDR1 is LNHNV, CDR2 YYDKDF (reference sequence). The CDR3 reads CATSRDGTGTYGYTF. In DNA form, the CDR3 reads TGTGCCACCAGCAGAGATGGTACAGGGACCTATGGCTACACCTTC.

The chain joins TRBV5-5 to TRBJ2-3; D may be TRBD2 (6 bases). CDR1 and CDR2 (germline): SGHKS, YYEKEE (reference sequence). The CDR3 totals 18 residues. V was cut by 1 base and J by 6 bases, with 24 bases left in between. The CDR3 is CASSLYLGLGGRLDTQYF. Written as DNA, the CDR3 is TGTGCCAGCAGCTTGTACTTGGGACTTGGGGGTCGACTTGATACGCAGTATTTT.

J is TRBJ2-5 and V is TRBV4-1; D is unclear. This CDR3 region has 15 residues. The germline V gene encodes CDR1 MGHRA and CDR2 YSYEKL. Trimming shortened V by 0 bases and J by 4 bases, and 12 bases separated the two germline ends. This CDR3 is CASSQDRSQAETQYF. As DNA, the CDR3 is TGCGCCAGCAGCCAAGATCGGAGCCAGGCAGAGACCCAGTACTTC.

The V call is TRBV11-3, the J call TRBJ2-2; D is unresolved. Per the germline V gene, CDR1 is SGHNT and CDR2 is YENEEA. The V end was cut by 8 bases, the J end by 4 bases, with 14 bases between. The CDR3 contains 14 residues. The CDR3 loop is CASRLSDGTGELFF. CDR3 sequence (DNA): TGTGCCAGCCGCCTTTCGGACGGCACCGGGGAGCTGTTTTTT.

The chain is built from TRBV7-9 and TRBJ2-7; 8 bases fit TRBD1. The germline V gene has CDR1 SEHNR and CDR2 FQNEAQ (reference sequence). The CDR3 totals 16 residues. Trimming cost V 0 bases and J 4 bases; bases outside gene matches: 8. CDR3 coding DNA: TGTGCCAGCAGCTTAGCGGACAGGGTCCCCCGTTACGAGCAGTACTTC. This translates into CASSLADRVPRYEQYF.

The chain uses TRBV7-2 and TRBJ2-3, with D uncertain. V dropped 1 base and J dropped 2 bases, with 7 bases sitting between them. Germline CDR1 is SGHTA and CDR2 is FQGNSA. The CDR3 is 14 amino acids. As DNA, the CDR3 is TGTGCCAGCAGCTTAGACCGCAACACAGATACGCAGTATTTT. It yields the protein CASSLDRNTDTQYF.

The chain is built from TRBV7-2 and TRBJ2-6; D may be TRBD2 (5 bases). This CDR3 region has 17 residues. Trimming took off 5 bases at V and 1 base at J, with 15 bases between the two ends. The germline CDR1 and CDR2 sequences are SGHTA and FQGNSA. CDR3 nucleotides: TGTGCCAGCAGCCTGGACTCAAATCCTTCTGGGGCCAACGTCCTGACTTTC. It yields the protein CASSLDSNPSGANVLTF.

The chain recombines TRBV29-1 with TRBJ2-2; no reliable D call. Trimming stripped 6 bases from V and 5 bases from J, with 13 bases between. The CDR3 is made up of 13 amino acids. The germline gives CDR1 SQVTM, CDR2 ANQGSEA. The CDR3 loop is CSVLSPQTGELFF. CDR3 in DNA: TGCAGCGTGCTAAGTCCACAGACCGGGGAGCTGTTTTTT.

The genes are TRBV10-2 and TRBJ1-5, with D possibly TRBD1 on 6 matching bases. The V gene's germline CDR1 is WSHSY and CDR2 SAAADI. CDR3 length equals 11 residues. Trimming removed 10 bases at V and 9 bases at J, with 13 bases between. The chain's CDR3 is CATGKGGPQHF. The CDR3 bases are TGCGCCACCGGAAAAGGGGGGCCCCAGCATTTT.